This T cell receptor beta chain was obtained from a study of cytomegalovirus exposure and HLA in healthy donors. Primers for the PCR totalled 60 Vbeta and 13 Jbeta. Clones were sequenced by immunoSEQ multiplex PCR, and TCRdb holds only the in-frame ones, with some missing. The sample has 200,000 to 250,000 clones; almost 80% are singletons. The V gene's germline CDR1 is SGHVS and CDR2 FNYEAQ. J gave up 3 bases and V 3 bases, and 7 bases lay outside the gene matches. The CDR3 spans 17 residues. This chain joins TRBV7-6 and TRBJ2-3; 12 bases match TRBD1. The clonotype originates from a male donor in good health and CMV-seronegative. Sequenced: PBMCs. The DNA of the CDR3 is TGTGCCAGCAGCTTGGGGACAGGGGGCGCCGGGACAGATACGCAGTATTTT. This gives the protein CASSLGTGGAGTDTQYF.